These 28 T cell receptor beta chains originate from one sample sequenced in a study of shared clonotypes between healthy human individuals. Only in-frame clones appear in the TCRdb table, and some are missing; sequencing was by immunoSEQ multiplex PCR. The sample lists under 2,000,000 clones; 85% to 95% were seen once. CD8 cells regarded as naive lacked CD45RO, were positively chosen for CCR7, and omitted terminally differentiated effector memory CD45RA+ cells. The sample taken for sequencing was naive CD8+ T cells sorted from blood. The receptor set was obtained from a man between 18 and 35 years old in good health.

V usage is TRBV6-1 and J usage is TRBJ2-7; D not resolved. The V end was cut by 1 base, the J end by 0 bases, with 10 bases between. Per the germline V gene, CDR1 is MNHNS and CDR2 is SASEGT. The CDR3 totals 15 residues. This CDR3 reads CASSEGMISSYEQYF. CDR3 nucleotide sequence: TGTGCCAGCAGTGAAGGGATGATTTCCTCCTACGAGCAGTACTTC.

This chain links TRBV7-2 with TRBJ2-7, with D uncertain. Germline V gene lookup returns CDR1 SGHTA and CDR2 FQGNSA. The V gene lost 4 bases and the J gene lost 7 bases, with 17 bases spanning the gap. CDR3 length: 14 residues. The CDR3 DNA follows: TGTGCCAGCAGCTCTTACTCCTCGGAGCTGGAGCAGTACTTC. Its translation: CASSSYSSELEQYF.

With regard to this clone: This could be a read error, since a much larger clone is one nucleotide away. V gene TRBV25-1 combines with J gene TRBJ2-7; TRBD1 agrees at 9 bases. This CDR3 contains 13 residues. V trimming: 6 bases; J trimming: 3 bases; junction bases outside the gene matches: 3. The germline V gene has CDR1 MGHDK and CDR2 SYGVNS. CDR3 protein: CASRMGQGYEQYF. CDR3 coding DNA: TGTGCCAGCAGGATGGGACAGGGCTACGAGCAGTACTTC.

Worth noting for this clone: At the DNA level, this CDR3 is encoded by other sequences in the same sample as well. The genes are TRBV5-5 and TRBJ2-7, with D unresolved. The V gene lost 1 base and the J gene lost 1 base, with 6 bases spanning the gap. CDR1 is SGHKS and CDR2 is YYEKEE in the germline V gene (reference sequence). This CDR3 spans 13 amino acids. Here the CDR3 reads CASSLRVSYEQYF. The CDR3 bases are TGTGCCAGCAGCTTGAGAGTTTCCTACGAGCAGTACTTC. Supplemented by reference TRBV5-5 and TRBJ2-7, the full variable domain reads DAGVTQSPTHLIKTRGQQVTLRCSPISGHKSVSWYQQVLGQGPQFIFQYYEKEERGRGNFPDRFSARQFPNYSSELNVNALLLGDSALYLCASSLRVSYEQYFGPGTRLTVT.

The chain combines TRBV29-1 with TRBJ2-7, with D perhaps TRBD2 (6 bases). V was clipped by 7 bases and J by 3 bases, with 16 bases between them. CDR1 is SQVTM and CDR2 is ANQGSEA in the germline V gene. CDR3 size: 13 residues. The CDR3 sequence: CSAGRGWDYEQYF. As DNA, the CDR3 is TGCAGCGCCGGGCGGGGTTGGGACTACGAGCAGTACTTC.

This clone is a singleton in its sample. The CDR3 here is CAWKRDRAYNSPLHF. CDR3 DNA: TGTGCCTGGAAGCGGGACAGAGCCTATAATTCACCCCTCCACTTT. V is TRBV30 and J is TRBJ1-6; TRBD1 matches 7 bases. Germline CDR1 reads GTSNPN; CDR2 reads SVGIG (reference sequence). Losses at the gene ends were 4 bases for V and 2 bases for J; bases not matched to a gene: 5. The length of the CDR3 is 15 residues.

This clone has just one count. The V and J genes are TRBV7-9 and TRBJ2-5; D is possibly TRBD1 (6 bases). V was pared by 7 bases and J by 5 bases, with 14 bases between. Germline CDR1 SEHNR, CDR2 FQNEAQ (reference sequence). The CDR3 contains 13 residues. CDR3 bases: TGTGCCAGCACCCCAGGGGTGAGCGAGACCCAGTACTTC. Its protein is CASTPGVSETQYF. The whole variable domain, filled in from reference TRBV7-9 and TRBJ2-5, reads DTGVSQNPRHKITKRGQNVTFRCDPISEHNRLYWYRQTLGQGPEFLTYFQNEAQLEKSRLLSDRFSAERPKGSFSTLEIQRTEQGDSAMYLCASTPGVSETQYFGPGTRLLVL.

The gene calls are TRBV7-9 and TRBJ2-7; 9 bases align to TRBD1. J gave up 5 bases and V 5 bases, and 10 bases lay outside the gene matches. Per germline, CDR1 SEHNR and CDR2 FQNEAQ (reference sequence). The CDR3 has 15 residues. The CDR3 DNA is TGTGCCAGCAGCCGAGCCGGGACAGGGCGACACGAGCAGTACTTC. Translation gives CASSRAGTGRHEQYF. The variable domain in full, completed from reference TRBV7-9 and TRBJ2-7, reads DTGVSQNPRHKITKRGQNVTFRCDPISEHNRLYWYRQTLGQGPEFLTYFQNEAQLEKSRLLSDRFSAERPKGSFSTLEIQRTEQGDSAMYLCASSRAGTGRHEQYFGPGTRLTVT.

The chain is built from TRBV9 and TRBJ2-1; D not certain. Between the trimmed V and J ends, which lost 3 bases and 0 bases, there was a span of 19 bases. CDR3 length: 18 amino acids. The germline gives CDR1 SGDLS, CDR2 YYNGEE. The CDR3 region is CASSGPPSRPGSYNEQFF. CDR3 bases: TGTGCCAGCAGCGGACCCCCATCCCGCCCGGGCTCCTACAATGAGCAGTTCTTC.

This chain joins TRBV6-6 and TRBJ2-3; TRBD2 matches at 8 bases. The CDR3 is made up of 16 amino acids. The V gene's germline CDR1 is MNHNY and CDR2 SVGAGI (reference sequence). The ends lost 6 bases at V and 6 bases at J; junction bases unmatched: 14. CDR3 bases: TGTGCCAGCAGCCGCCTTGAGACTAGCGCAGAGGATACGCAGTATTTT. Its protein is CASSRLETSAEDTQYF.

This chain uses TRBV9 with TRBJ2-7; D is ambiguous. This CDR3 contains 14 residues. Germline CDR1 is SGDLS and CDR2 is YYNGEE. Trimming pared 4 bases from V and 6 bases from J, leaving 17 bases between. For the CDR3, the DNA is TGTGCCAGCAGCCCTAGTGGAGTGCTGGGCGAGCAGTACTTC. Its protein is CASSPSGVLGEQYF.

The V gene is TRBV25-1, the J gene TRBJ2-7, with unresolved D. Deletions cut 3 bases from V and 3 bases from J, with 15 bases between. This CDR3 region has 15 residues. Germline V gene lookup returns CDR1 MGHDK and CDR2 SYGVNS. CDR3 sequence: CASSDGPLGDYEQYF. CDR3 DNA sequence: TGTGCCAGCAGTGATGGGCCCCTCGGCGACTACGAGCAGTACTTC.

V and J are TRBV28 and TRBJ2-2; the D gene could be TRBD1 or TRBD2 (5 bases each). The germline CDR1 and CDR2 sequences are MDHEN and SYDVKM. V was shortened by 1 base and J by 5 bases, with 11 bases between the two germline ends. The CDR3 totals 15 residues. CDR3 residues: CASSLSGSGTGELFF. The DNA for the CDR3 is TGTGCCAGCAGTTTATCAGGGTCGGGGACCGGGGAGCTGTTTTTT.

The gene calls are TRBV15 and TRBJ2-2, with D maybe TRBD2 (6 bases). CDR3 length: 14 amino acids. Germline V gene lookup returns CDR1 LNHNV and CDR2 YYDKDF (reference sequence). The V end was cut by 6 bases, the J end by 4 bases, with 12 bases between. In nucleotides, the CDR3 is TGTGCCACCAGTCCCCTGGGGGGCACCGGGGAGCTGTTTTTT. Translating it yields CATSPLGGTGELFF. Drawing the rest from reference TRBV15 and TRBJ2-2, the complete variable domain is DAMVIQNPRYQVTQFGKPVTLSCSQTLNHNVMYWYQQKSSQAPKLLFHYYDKDFNNEADTPDNFQSRRPNTSFCFLDIRSPGLGDTAMYLCATSPLGGTGELFFGEGSRLTVL.

The chain recombines TRBV7-8 with TRBJ2-7; tentative D call: TRBD1 (7 bases). Trimming cost V 4 bases and J 1 base, with 11 bases left between them. Germline V CDR1 and CDR2: SGHVS, FQNEAQ. The CDR3 has 14 residues. In DNA form, the CDR3 reads TGTGCCAGCAGCTCCGGGGGACAGTCCTACGAGCAGTACTTC. As protein: CASSSGGQSYEQYF. The variable domain in full, with the rest retrieved from reference TRBV7-8 and TRBJ2-7, is GAGVSQSPRYKVAKRGQDVALRCDPISGHVSLFWYQQALGQGPEFLTYFQNEAQLDKSGLPSDRFFAERPEGSVSTLKIQRTQQEDSAVYLCASSSGGQSYEQYFGPGTRLTVT.

Only one count was recorded for this clone. The chain couples TRBV5-4 to TRBJ2-5; D perhaps matches TRBD1 (6 bases). V was clipped by 1 base and J by 3 bases, with 10 bases between them. The CDR3 runs 14 residues. Germline loops: CDR1 SGHNT, CDR2 YYREEE (reference sequence). In DNA form, the CDR3 reads TGTGCCAGCAGCTTGAGGAGGACAGAAGAGACCCAGTACTTC. This translates into CASSLRRTEETQYF.

The rearrangement joins TRBV4-3 to TRBJ2-7; D not resolved. V was trimmed by 4 bases and J by 7 bases, leaving 14 bases between them. CDR3 size: 13 residues. Germline CDR1 is LGHNA and CDR2 is YSLEER. CDR3 sequence (DNA): TGCGCCAGCAGCCCCTATCAGCTGGGTGAGCAGTACTTC. Its protein is CASSPYQLGEQYF.

This sequence joins TRBV30 and TRBJ1-2; 7 nucleotides align to TRBD1. After removal of 2 bases from V and 4 bases from J, the junction contained 13 bases not matched to a gene. The CDR3 totals 16 residues. Germline CDR1 and CDR2: GTSNPN and SVGIG (reference sequence). In DNA, the CDR3 is TGTGCCTGGAGTCACCCCGAAAGGGGGCACCTCTATGGCTACACCTTC. Its translation is CAWSHPERGHLYGYTF. The entire variable domain, with the rest obtained from reference TRBV30 and TRBJ1-2, is as follows: SQTIHQWPATLVQPVGSPLSLECTVEGTSNPNLYWYRQAAGRGLQLLFYSVGIGQISSEVPQNLSASRPQDRQFILSSKKLLLSDSGFYLCAWSHPERGHLYGYTFGSGTRLTVV.

The chain couples TRBV7-2 to TRBJ2-7; no firm D call. Trimming removed 1 base at V and 5 bases at J, with 15 bases between. This CDR3 spans 15 amino acids. Germline V gives CDR1 SGHTA, CDR2 FQGNSA. CDR3 residues: CASSLGVVLGNEQYF. DNA of the CDR3: TGTGCCAGCAGCTTAGGAGTTGTATTGGGGAACGAGCAGTACTTC.

The chain carries TRBV30 and TRBJ2-2; 9 bases fit TRBD1. The CDR3 consists of 16 residues. CDR1 is GTSNPN, CDR2 SVGIG, per germline (reference sequence). With V trimmed by 1 base and J by 3 bases, 6 bases remained unmatched. The CDR3 spells CAWSGLTGGYTGELFF. The DNA of the CDR3 is TGTGCCTGGAGTGGATTGACAGGGGGTTACACCGGGGAGCTGTTTTTT.

This chain connects TRBV7-6 to TRBJ2-5, with 9 bases aligning to TRBD2. The J segment lost 4 bases and the V segment lost 5 bases, leaving 8 bases of the junction unmatched. CDR3 size: 15 residues. Germline V lookup: CDR1 SGHVS, CDR2 FNYEAQ. Written as DNA, the CDR3 is TGTGCCAGCAGCCCCGGGACTAGCAGTGGAGAGACCCAGTACTTC. The encoded protein is CASSPGTSSGETQYF.

This clone was counted once. The chain couples TRBV27 to TRBJ2-3; 7 bases agree with TRBD2. Germline CDR1 and CDR2: MNHEY and SMNVEV (reference sequence). The CDR3 is 16 amino acids. Germline trimming cut 4 bases from V and 5 bases from J; bases unmatched to any gene: 12. CDR3 protein: CASSWGGPWREDTQYF. CDR3 DNA: TGTGCCAGCAGTTGGGGGGGACCATGGCGGGAAGATACGCAGTATTTT.

This rearrangement joins TRBV27 to TRBJ1-2; TRBD1 is a possible D gene (5 bases). V lost 7 bases, J lost 6 bases, and 18 bases lay in between. CDR3 length: 14 residues. Per the germline V gene, CDR1 is MNHEY and CDR2 is SMNVEV (reference sequence). CDR3 in amino acids: CASKAEGSGHGYTF. CDR3 DNA: TGTGCCAGCAAGGCTGAGGGCTCGGGGCATGGCTACACCTTC.

As to this clone: This sample includes further DNA sequences coding for the same CDR3. The chain recombines TRBV10-2 with TRBJ2-7; tentatively, D is TRBD2 (6 bases). Germline values: CDR1 WSHSY, CDR2 SAAADI. The CDR3 totals 14 residues. V lost 3 bases and J lost 1, with 10 bases in between. CDR3 nucleotide sequence: TGCGCCAGCAGTGACCCGGGACTTTCCTACGAGCAGTACTTC. It encodes CASSDPGLSYEQYF.

The V gene is TRBV7-9, the J gene TRBJ2-5, with 10 positions matching TRBD2. The CDR3 has 19 amino acids. With V trimmed by 2 bases and J by 4 bases, 16 bases remained unmatched. Germline V gene lookup returns CDR1 SEHNR and CDR2 FQNEAQ (reference sequence). The CDR3 protein is CASSLIAGGNKSPPETQYF. The CDR3 DNA reads TGTGCCAGCAGCTTAATAGCGGGGGGCAATAAGTCCCCCCCAGAGACCCAGTACTTC. Full variable domain (missing parts from reference TRBV7-9 and TRBJ2-5): DTGVSQNPRHKITKRGQNVTFRCDPISEHNRLYWYRQTLGQGPEFLTYFQNEAQLEKSRLLSDRFSAERPKGSFSTLEIQRTEQGDSAMYLCASSLIAGGNKSPPETQYFGPGTRLLVL.

This chain uses TRBV5-6 with TRBJ2-2, with 8 bases lining up with TRBD2. Germline V CDR1 and CDR2: SGHDT, YYEEEE. V was pared by 4 bases and J by 4 bases, with 12 bases of the junction left unmatched. The CDR3 is 17 residues long. CDR3 in amino acids: CASSPNPSREGTGELFF. The CDR3 region has the DNA TGTGCCAGCAGCCCAAATCCTAGCCGGGAGGGCACCGGGGAGCTGTTTTTT.

The rearrangement uses TRBV27 and TRBJ1-5; D may be TRBD1 (6 bases). Germline V gives CDR1 MNHEY, CDR2 SMNVEV (reference sequence). The CDR3 spans 14 residues. V lost 1 base and J 7 bases, leaving 11 bases between the germline ends. The CDR3 coding sequence is TGTGCCAGCAGTTTATTACAGGGCGGCCAGCCCCAGCATTTT. It encodes CASSLLQGGQPQHF.

The CDR3 DNA follows: TGTGCCAGCAGTGAAACGGTACTAGCGGACAATGAGCAGTTCTTC. It translates to CASSETVLADNEQFF. The chain has TRBV6-1 and TRBJ2-1; 8 bases line up with TRBD2. J was trimmed by 5 bases and V by 2 bases; bases with no gene match: 5. CDR1 and CDR2 from the germline V gene are MNHNS and SASEGT. This CDR3 has 15 residues.